These T cell receptor beta chains were read from a single sample in a study of multiple sclerosis patients with progressive multifocal leukoencephalopathy. Assay: immunoSEQ multiplex PCR; the TCRdb copy retains only in-frame clones and omits some. This table has about 28,000 clones, roughly 90% appearing once. The specimen comprised PBMCs, sampled from a patient treated with natalizumab. These receptors were taken from a human donor with multiple sclerosis. The CDR3 runs from the conserved cysteine through the conserved F or W. The order of the fields is D gene, J gene, clone size, V gene, CDR3 DNA, CDR3 protein. The D gene is left open where the match is weak. Not all rows give a size; the values are once, few, many and, for expanded clones, a class.

>NA|TRBJ1-6|NA|TRBV4-3
TGCGCCAGCCGAGGTGGGCCGGCCGGGTCACCCCTCCACTTT
CASRGGPAGSPLHF
>NA|TRBJ1-2|few|TRBV6-5
TGTGCCAGCAGTTTGGGGGTGGGGAATGGCTACACCTTC
CASSLGVGNGYTF
>NA|TRBJ1-1|NA|TRBV9
TGTGCCAGCAGCGTAGGGGGGACGGGCAAGAACACTGAAGCTTTCTTT
CASSVGGTGKNTEAFF
>TRBD2|TRBJ2-7|NA|TRBV5-4
TGTGCCAGCAGCTCAACTAGCGGGGGATTCGAGCAGTACTTC
CASSSTSGGFEQYF
>TRBD1|TRBJ1-4|once|TRBV4-2
TGTGCCAGCAGCCAACTCGACAGGGTCGGTGAAAAACTGTTTTTT
CASSQLDRVGEKLFF
>NA|TRBJ1-1|NA|TRBV10-3
TGTGCCATCAGTGTCCAGGGCTACACTGAAGCTTTCTTT
CAISVQGYTEAFF
>TRBD2|TRBJ2-3|once|TRBV9
TGTGCCAGCAGCGTAGAACTAGCGGGGGCAGATACGCAGTATTTT
CASSVELAGADTQYF
>TRBD1|TRBJ2-2|NA|TRBV11-1
TGTGCCAGCAGCTTAGAGGGGGCCGACACCGGGGAGCTGTTTTTT
CASSLEGADTGELFF
>NA|TRBJ1-1|NA|TRBV10-3
TGTGCCATCAGCGTGGACAGGAACACTGAAGCTTTCTTT
CAISVDRNTEAFF
>NA|TRBJ1-5|NA|TRBV2
TGTGCCAGCAGTGACCCAGGGGTTGAAACGCCCCAGCATTTT
CASSDPGVETPQHF
>NA|TRBJ1-5|NA|TRBV5-4
TGTGCCAGCAGCTTGGAAATGGGGCAGCCCCAGCATTTT
CASSLEMGQPQHF
>NA|TRBJ2-1|NA|TRBV28
TGTGCCAGCAGGGGTTCGGGACTCCGTAATGAGCAGTTCTTC
CASRGSGLRNEQFF
>NA|TRBJ1-1|NA|TRBV27
TGTGCCAGCAGTTTATCCGACCCCAGGGGTGGCACTGAAGCTTTCTTT
CASSLSDPRGGTEAFF
>TRBD1|TRBJ2-1|NA|TRBV11-3
TGTGCCAGCAGCTTAGGATCCGGGACAGGGTACAATGAGCAGTTCTTC
CASSLGSGTGYNEQFF
>TRBD2|TRBJ2-1|NA|TRBV7-9
TGTGCCAGCAGCTCCCCCCGGGGGGTCTCCTACAATGAGCAGTTCTTC
CASSSPRGVSYNEQFF
>NA|TRBJ1-4|NA|TRBV10-3
TGTGCCACGGGGGACGGCGGTAATGAAAAACTGTTTTTT
CATGDGGNEKLFF
>NA|TRBJ1-6|NA|TRBV6-1
TGTGCCAGCAGCTCGGGACCGGTAGTGTCACCCCTCCACTTT
CASSSGPVVSPLHF
>NA|TRBJ1-2|NA|TRBV29-1
TGCAGCGTTGAAGTGAGGTCTGGTGGCTACACCTTC
CSVEVRSGGYTF
>NA|TRBJ2-2|NA|TRBV7-7
TGTGCCAGCAGTCGGGAGACCGGGGAGCTGTTTTTT
CASSRETGELFF
>NA|TRBJ1-2|NA|TRBV4-1
TGCGCCAGCAGCCAAGTTGAGGGGAACCTGCATGGCTACACCTTC
CASSQVEGNLHGYTF
>TRBD1|TRBJ1-2|NA|TRBV5-6
TGTGCCAGCAGCTTGGAAGGACAGGTTTATGGCTACACCTTC
CASSLEGQVYGYTF
>NA|TRBJ2-4|NA|TRBV11-2
TGTGCCAGCCGACCGACGTACAGAGAACTAGCCAAAAACATTCAGTACTTC
CASRPTYRELAKNIQYF
>TRBD1|TRBJ2-1|NA|TRBV9
TGTGCCAGCAGCCCGATCGACAGGGGGCTAAACAATGAGCAGTTCTTC
CASSPIDRGLNNEQFF
>NA|TRBJ1-6|NA|TRBV27
TGTGCCAGCAGTTTAGGGCCAGGGTCCTATAATTCACCCCTCCACTTT
CASSLGPGSYNSPLHF
>NA|TRBJ1-5|NA|TRBV10-3
TGTGCCATCAGTGAATCGAGCGGGAACAGGCCCCGGCATTTT
CAISESSGNRPRHF
>NA|TRBJ2-2|NA|TRBV2
TGTGCCAGCAGGAGGGACACCGGGGAGCTGTTTTTT
CASRRDTGELFF
>NA|TRBJ1-2|NA|TRBV5-4
TGTGCCAGCAGCGTTGACAGGATGAATGGCTACACCTTC
CASSVDRMNGYTF
>TRBD2|TRBJ2-3|NA|TRBV19
TGTGCCAGTAGATCCACTAGCGGATTAATTTCAGATACGCAGTATTTT
CASRSTSGLISDTQYF
>NA|TRBJ1-2|NA|TRBV7-2
TGTGCCAGCAGCCTTTTAACGTCCGGGAAGGGCTACACCTTC
CASSLLTSGKGYTF